The entry below gives a single T cell receptor (beta chain) sequence along with its context. Its target is not known. The data originate from a study of T cells expressing NK-cell markers. For the study at large: It was sorted CD3+CD56-NKG2C+, CD3+CD56+NKG2C- and CD3+CD56+NKG2C+ T cells that provided the TCR beta repertoires. The study's findings and limits: In several donors, these clonotypes also led the CD3+CD56-NKG2C+ fraction. No clear determination of HCMV specificity was made for expanded NKG2C+ T cell clones.

UMIs accompanied the 5'RACE template switching by which TCR beta cDNA was made. With the 5' RACE reads reprocessed, TCRdb shows one record per CDR3 protein and no DNA. The listing contains 250,000 or so distinct CDR3 sequences. The sample consisted of blood T cells: a sorted CD56 or NKG2C T cell subset, CD4+ or CD8+ T cells, or bulk PBMC T cells (not recorded which). The TCR originated in a woman between 18 and 70 years old in good health.

The CDR3 spells CATSRGESGSRYEQFF. This chain links TRBV15 with TRBJ2-1; TCRdb proposes TRBD2, but this gene call is untestable without DNA. CDR3 length equals 16 residues. In germline, CDR1 is LNHNV, CDR2 YYDKDF (reference sequence).